A single sample gave rise to the 12 T cell receptor beta chains below, sequenced in a study of naive and memory T cell subsets. An equimolar mix of two oligonucleotides served as the beta constant-region primer for TRBC1 and TRBC2. TCRdb processed the UMI-ligation and nested PCR reads anew with MiXCR; each CDR3 protein has one entry. The sample has some 28,000 distinct CDR3 sequences, about 10% seen once. Sequencing input: effector memory CD4+ T cells from blood. Noted subset: effector memory, CD45RA- CD27-. The source of these receptors is a human donor in good health.

This clonotype was seen a few times. J is TRBJ2-5 and V is TRBV7-2; D uncertain. The V gene lost 5 bases and the J gene lost 5 bases, with 12 bases spanning the gap. Germline lookup yields CDR1 SGHTA and CDR2 FQGNSA. The CDR3 contains 13 residues. Here the CDR3 DNA reads TGTGCCAGCAGCCCCTCGCCTCTGGAGACCCAGTACTTC. Encoded protein: CASSPSPLETQYF.

This clonotype was seen at least ten times. The chain links TRBV28 to TRBJ1-6; D possibly corresponds to TRBD1 (5 bases). V was trimmed by 6 bases and J by 9 bases, leaving 12 bases between them. This CDR3 is built from 13 residues. Germline values: CDR1 MDHEN, CDR2 SYDVKM. As DNA, the CDR3 is TGTGCCAGCAGGAGAACGGGGCCTTCACCCCTCCACTTT. It encodes CASRRTGPSPLHF. Complete variable domain (other parts from reference TRBV28 and TRBJ1-6): DVKVTQSSRYLVKRTGEKVFLECVQDMDHENMFWYRQDPGLGLRLIYFSYDVKMKEKGDIPEGYSVSREKKERFSLILESASTNQTSMYLCASRRTGPSPLHFGNGTRLTVT.

This clonotype was seen at least ten times. This sequence joins TRBV20-1 and TRBJ2-7; D perhaps matches TRBD2 (5 bases). The CDR3 loop spans 15 amino acids. Germline-derived CDR1 and CDR2 are DFQATT and SNEGSKA (reference sequence). V lost 0 bases to trimming and J lost 5 bases, with 17 bases between them. The CDR3 DNA is TGCAGTGCTAGAGATCCTACCTCCGTGGGAGACGAGCAGTACTTC. It specifies CSARDPTSVGDEQYF.

This chain connects TRBV7-3 to TRBJ1-1; D remains ambiguous. In germline, CDR1 is SGHTA, CDR2 FQGTGA. V lost 2 bases, J lost 2 bases, and 6 bases lay in between. This CDR3 comprises 13 residues. Written as DNA, the CDR3 is TGTGCCAGCAGCTTATCCGGAAACACTGAAGCTTTCTTT. It yields the protein CASSLSGNTEAFF.

This clonotype was detected only once. The chain employs TRBV28 and TRBJ1-5; 7 bases are a match to TRBD1. The CDR3 consists of 18 residues. The V segment lost 5 bases and the J segment 3 bases; nucleotides outside the gene matches: 16. The germline V gene encodes CDR1 MDHEN and CDR2 SYDVKM. Written as DNA, the CDR3 is TGTGCCAGCAGTGGAACTCAGGGGGGCCGGGGCGTCAATCAGCCCCAGCATTTT. Its translation is CASSGTQGGRGVNQPQHF.

This clonotype was picked up a small number of times. The chain uses TRBV13 and TRBJ1-5; a possible D gene is TRBD1 (6 bases). The CDR3 contains 13 residues. V was trimmed by 4 bases and J by 7 bases, leaving 11 bases between them. Germline V gene data show CDR1 as PRHDT and CDR2 as FYEKMQ (reference sequence). The CDR3 DNA reads TGTGCCAGCAGCTCCCAGGGGCGACAGCCCCAGCATTTT. It specifies CASSSQGRQPQHF.

This clonotype showed up just a few times. The rearrangement joins TRBV7-9 to TRBJ2-3; 7 bases map to TRBD1. CDR1 and CDR2 (germline): SEHNR, FQNEAQ (reference sequence). This CDR3 is 16 amino acids long. The junction had 14 bases not matched to a gene; V was cut back by 5 bases and J by 6 bases. CDR3 coding DNA: TGTGCCAGCAGCCCAGGACAGGATTTAAACTCGGATACGCAGTATTTT. Translated: CASSPGQDLNSDTQYF.

This clonotype was seen many times. The CDR3 DNA sequence: TGTGCCAGCAGCTTAGACGGGACAGGCGTGACCGAGCAGTACTTC. Translating it yields CASSLDGTGVTEQYF. The chain recombines TRBV7-3 with TRBJ2-7; 8 bases fit TRBD1. The V and J ends lost 2 bases and 6 bases, in that order; junction bases with no gene match: 9. The CDR3 runs to 15 residues. Germline CDR1 reads SGHTA; CDR2 reads FQGTGA.

This clonotype has more than one count but fewer than ten. The chain links TRBV7-3 to TRBJ1-1, with D possibly matching TRBD1 (5 bases). The V gene lost 5 bases and the J gene lost 5 bases, with 21 bases spanning the gap. Per germline, CDR1 SGHTA and CDR2 FQGTGA. The CDR3 runs 16 residues. CDR3: CASSLLGQGKMTEAFF. The CDR3 DNA reads TGTGCCAGCAGCCTTCTCGGGCAGGGTAAAATGACTGAAGCTTTCTTT.

The gene calls are TRBV4-1 and TRBJ2-1; D is undetermined. V lost 2 bases and J lost 2, with 13 bases in between. Per germline, CDR1 MGHRA and CDR2 YSYEKL. CDR3 length equals 16 residues. Here the CDR3 reads CASSQQDLVAYNEQFF. The CDR3 DNA follows: TGCGCCAGCAGCCAACAGGACCTGGTAGCCTACAATGAGCAGTTCTTC.

This clonotype has ten or more counts. The chain combines TRBV20-1 with TRBJ1-5, with D tentatively TRBD1 (6 bases). Looked up from germline, CDR1 is DFQATT and CDR2 is SNEGSKA (reference sequence). The germline V and J ends were trimmed by 5 bases and 5 bases, with 13 bases remaining between them. CDR3 length: 13 amino acids. CDR3 nucleotides: TGCAGTGCTGGGGGGCGGGCTGATCAGCCCCAGCATTTT. Its translation: CSAGGRADQPQHF.

The chain joins TRBV7-2 to TRBJ1-1, with D possibly TRBD1 on 6 matching bases. Germline V lookup: CDR1 SGHTA, CDR2 FQGNSA. Trimming shortened V by 4 bases and J by 0 bases, and 12 bases separated the two germline ends. The CDR3 has 15 residues. For the CDR3, the DNA is TGTGCCAGCAGCTGGAACAGGGTAATGAACACTGAAGCTTTCTTT. This translates into CASSWNRVMNTEAFF.